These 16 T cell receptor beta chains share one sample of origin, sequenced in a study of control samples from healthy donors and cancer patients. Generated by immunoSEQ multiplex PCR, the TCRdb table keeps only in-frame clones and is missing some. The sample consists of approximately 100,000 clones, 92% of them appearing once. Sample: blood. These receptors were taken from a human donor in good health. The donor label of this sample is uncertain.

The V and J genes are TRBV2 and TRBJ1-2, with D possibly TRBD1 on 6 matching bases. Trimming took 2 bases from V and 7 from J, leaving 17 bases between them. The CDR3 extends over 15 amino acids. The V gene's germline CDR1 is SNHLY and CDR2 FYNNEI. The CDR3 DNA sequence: TGTGCCAGCAGTGAAAGTAGGACAGCCTTCGGTGGCTACACCTTC. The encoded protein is CASSESRTAFGGYTF.

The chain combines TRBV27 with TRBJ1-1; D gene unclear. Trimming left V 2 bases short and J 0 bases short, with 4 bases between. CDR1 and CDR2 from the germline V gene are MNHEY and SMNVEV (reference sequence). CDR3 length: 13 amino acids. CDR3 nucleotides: TGTGCCAGCAGTTTAGGATTGAACACTGAAGCTTTCTTT. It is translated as CASSLGLNTEAFF.

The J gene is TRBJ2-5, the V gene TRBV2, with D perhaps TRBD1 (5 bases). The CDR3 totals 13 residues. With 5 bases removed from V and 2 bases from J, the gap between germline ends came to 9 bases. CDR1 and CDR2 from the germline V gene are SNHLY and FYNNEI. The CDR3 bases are TGTGCCAGCAGTATACAGGAACAAGAGACCCAGTACTTC. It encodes CASSIQEQETQYF.

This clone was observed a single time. The CDR3 is CASSFRDRYEQYV. The DNA for the CDR3 is TGTGCCAGTAGTTTCAGGGATAGGTACGAGCAGTACGTC. This rearrangement joins TRBV19 to TRBJ2-7, with D maybe TRBD1 (5 bases). Per the germline V gene, CDR1 is LNHDA and CDR2 is SQIVND (reference sequence). Trimming pared 5 bases from V and 4 bases from J, leaving 12 bases between. The CDR3 covers 13 residues.

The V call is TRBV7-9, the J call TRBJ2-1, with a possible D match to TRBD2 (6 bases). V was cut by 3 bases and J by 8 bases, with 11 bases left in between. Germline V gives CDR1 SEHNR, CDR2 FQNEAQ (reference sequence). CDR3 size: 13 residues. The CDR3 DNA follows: TGTGCCAGCAGCTTGAGCGCGGGGTATGAGCAGTTCTTC. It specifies CASSLSAGYEQFF.

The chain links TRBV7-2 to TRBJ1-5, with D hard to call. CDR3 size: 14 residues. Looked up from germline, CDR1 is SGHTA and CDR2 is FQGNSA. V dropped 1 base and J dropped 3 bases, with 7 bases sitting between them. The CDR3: CASSLETFNQPQHF. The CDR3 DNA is TGTGCCAGCAGCTTAGAGACATTCAATCAGCCCCAGCATTTT.

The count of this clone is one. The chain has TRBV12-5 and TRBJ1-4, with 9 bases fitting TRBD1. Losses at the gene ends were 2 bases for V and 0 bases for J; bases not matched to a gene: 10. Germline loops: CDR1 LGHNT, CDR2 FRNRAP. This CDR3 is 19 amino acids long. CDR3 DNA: TGTGCTAGTGGTTTGAACAGGGGGCGAGCCGAAGCAACTAATGAAAAACTGTTTTTT. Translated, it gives CASGLNRGRAEATNEKLFF.

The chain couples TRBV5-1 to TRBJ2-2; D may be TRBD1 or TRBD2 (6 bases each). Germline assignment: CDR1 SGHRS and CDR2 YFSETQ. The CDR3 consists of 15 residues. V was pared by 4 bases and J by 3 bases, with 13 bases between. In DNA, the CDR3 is TGCGCCAGCAGCGGAGGGGGGACCTACACCGGGGAGCTGTTTTTT. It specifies CASSGGGTYTGELFF.

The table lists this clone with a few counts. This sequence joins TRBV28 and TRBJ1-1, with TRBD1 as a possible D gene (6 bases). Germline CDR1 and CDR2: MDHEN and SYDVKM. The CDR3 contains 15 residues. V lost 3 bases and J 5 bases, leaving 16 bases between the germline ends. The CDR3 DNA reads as TGTGCCAGCAGTTTTTTGTCCGGGGGCGAAACTGAAGCTTTCTTT. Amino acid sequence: CASSFLSGGETEAFF. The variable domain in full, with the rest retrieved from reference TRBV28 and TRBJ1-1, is DVKVTQSSRYLVKRTGEKVFLECVQDMDHENMFWYRQDPGLGLRLIYFSYDVKMKEKGDIPEGYSVSREKKERFSLILESASTNQTSMYLCASSFLSGGETEAFFGQGTRLTVV.

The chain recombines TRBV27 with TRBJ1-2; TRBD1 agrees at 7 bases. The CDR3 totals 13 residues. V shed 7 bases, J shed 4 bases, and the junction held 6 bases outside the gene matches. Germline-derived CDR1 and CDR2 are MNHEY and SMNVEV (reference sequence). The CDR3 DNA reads TGTGCCAGCAAAAACCGGGACAGCTATGGCTACACCTTC. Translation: CASKNRDSYGYTF.

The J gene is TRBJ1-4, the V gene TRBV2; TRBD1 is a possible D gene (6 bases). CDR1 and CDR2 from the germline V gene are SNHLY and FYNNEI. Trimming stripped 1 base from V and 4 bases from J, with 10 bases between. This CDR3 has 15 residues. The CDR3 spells CASSEDARGNEKLFF. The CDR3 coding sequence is TGTGCCAGCAGTGAAGATGCCAGGGGTAATGAAAAACTGTTTTTT. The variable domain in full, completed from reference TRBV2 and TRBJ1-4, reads EPEVTQTPSHQVTQMGQEVILRCVPISNHLYFYWYRQILGQKVEFLVSFYNNEISEKSEIFDDQFSVERPDGSNFTLKIRSTKLEDSAMYFCASSEDARGNEKLFFGSGTQLSVL.

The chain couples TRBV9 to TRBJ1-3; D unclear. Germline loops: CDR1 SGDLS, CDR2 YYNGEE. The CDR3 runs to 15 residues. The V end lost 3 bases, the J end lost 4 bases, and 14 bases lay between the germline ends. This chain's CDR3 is CASSESGVGGNTIYF. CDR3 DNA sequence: TGTGCCAGCAGCGAAAGTGGGGTGGGAGGAAACACCATATATTTT.

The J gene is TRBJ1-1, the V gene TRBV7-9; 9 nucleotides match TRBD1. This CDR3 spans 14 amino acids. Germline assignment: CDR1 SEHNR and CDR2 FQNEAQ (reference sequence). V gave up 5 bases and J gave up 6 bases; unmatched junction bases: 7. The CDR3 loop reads CASSKGQGGSEAFF. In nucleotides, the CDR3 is TGTGCCAGCAGCAAGGGACAGGGCGGATCTGAAGCTTTCTTT.

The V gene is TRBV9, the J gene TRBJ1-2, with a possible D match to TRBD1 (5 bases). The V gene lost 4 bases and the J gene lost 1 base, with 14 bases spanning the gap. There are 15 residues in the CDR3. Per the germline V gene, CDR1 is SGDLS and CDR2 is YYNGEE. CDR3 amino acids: CASSPTGTGNYGYTF. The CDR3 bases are TGTGCCAGCAGCCCGACCGGGACCGGTAACTATGGCTACACCTTC.

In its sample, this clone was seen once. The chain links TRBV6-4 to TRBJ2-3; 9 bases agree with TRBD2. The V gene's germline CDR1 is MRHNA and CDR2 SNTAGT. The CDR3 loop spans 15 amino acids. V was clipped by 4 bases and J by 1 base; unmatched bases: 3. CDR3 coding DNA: TGTGCCAGCAGTGCTAGCGGGGCGGGCACAGATACGCAGTATTTT. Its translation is CASSASGAGTDTQYF.

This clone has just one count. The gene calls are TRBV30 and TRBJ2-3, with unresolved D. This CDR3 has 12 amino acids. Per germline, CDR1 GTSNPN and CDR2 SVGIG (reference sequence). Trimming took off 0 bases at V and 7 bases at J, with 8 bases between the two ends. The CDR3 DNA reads TGTGCCTGGAGTGTACGTGGTTATACGCAGTATTTT. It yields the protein CAWSVRGYTQYF.